The clone carrying this T cell receptor beta chain was detected only a few times. Its antigen is still unknown. Amplification from RNA transcripts yielded the TCR beta CDR3 regions. After a first-round RT-PCR with HTBI primers, a second-round multiplex PCR was run. TCRdb analysed the multiplex PCR reads with MiXCR anew, one entry per CDR3 protein. The sample lists 200,000 to 250,000 distinct CDR3 sequences; 40% to 50% were seen once. These data belong to a study of Graves' ophthalmopathy and Graves' hyperthyroidism. As for the study in general: Peripheral blood was collected at initial diagnosis, before any treatment. Study outcomes and limitations: Clonotypes were expanded in thyroid at above 0.001 frequency, and most also appeared in blood.

Between the trimmed V and J ends, which lost 7 bases and 1 base, there was a span of 14 bases. Germline V gene lookup returns CDR1 SEHNR and CDR2 FQNEAQ (reference sequence). The CDR3 has 16 amino acids. This TCR derives from an adult man with Graves' ophthalmopathy. The V and J genes are TRBV7-9 and TRBJ2-6; weak D call: TRBD2 (6 bases). The specimen sequenced was peripheral blood. The CDR3 nucleotides are TGTGCCAGCACTCGAGGCGGGGTTTCTGGGGCCAACGTCCTGACTTTC. Its translation is CASTRGGVSGANVLTF.